This TCR beta chain was identified during a study of PD-L1 blockade in urothelial cancer. Study at large: Atezolizumab, begun by patients in about 2014, was given at 1,200 mg intravenously every 3 weeks. Investigators checked blood 3 weeks (second dose) and 6 weeks after treatment start. Blood-derived samples held a median approximately 150,000 T cells. Of prior chemotherapy regimens, patients had received between 0 and 3.

This clone was observed a handful of times. The data were produced by immunoSEQ multiplex PCR, yet TCRdb's version contains in-frame clones alone and is incomplete. The sample records about 24,000 clones, roughly 89% being singletons. With V trimmed by 4 bases and J by 3 bases, 4 bases remained unmatched. This CDR3 has 14 residues. From germline, CDR1 is SGHRS and CDR2 YFSETQ. The clonotype originates from a man aged 50 to 59 with urothelial cancer. Here the sequenced sample was PBMCs, taken around atezolizumab (anti-PD-L1) treatment. The chain employs TRBV5-1 and TRBJ2-3; TRBD1 matches 8 bases. This chain's CDR3 is CASSVDRGTDTQYF. CDR3 nucleotide sequence: TGCGCCAGCAGCGTCGACAGGGGTACAGATACGCAGTATTTT.